A single T cell receptor (beta chain) is shown here with its context. This sample was included in a study of T-cell reconstitution after alpha-beta-depleted transplantation in children. It was with unique molecular identifiers that the TCRbeta library was prepared. Each CDR3 protein is one row after TCRdb ran MiXCR on the PCR reads. The sample holds about 300,000 distinct CDR3 sequences, 10% seen once. Trimming cost V 0 bases and J 0 bases, with 18 bases left between them. Germline-derived CDR1 and CDR2 are MGHRA and YSYEKL. The CDR3 spans 18 residues. This chain links TRBV4-1 with TRBJ2-7, with D unresolved. This specimen consisted of PBMCs, obtained before TCRalphabeta/CD19-depleted stem cell transplant. This TCR was recovered from a boy under two years old with acute myeloid leukemia, due to receive a stem cell transplant. CDR3 nucleotides: TGCGCCAGCAGCCAAGAATGGTTCGGAGCGTATAGCTCCTACGAGCAGTACTTC. Its translation is CASSQEWFGAYSSYEQYF.